This T cell receptor beta chain was recovered during a study of PD-1 blockade in classical Hodgkin lymphoma. Study-wide results and limits: Complete responders entered with baseline diversity on par with newly diagnosed patients, the results showed. In CD4+ cells, TCR diversity went up significantly by C4D1, but in CD8+ cells it did not.

Details on this clone: What it binds is unknown.

Time point reported: cycle 4 day 1 (C4D1), after less than 7 weeks of nivolumab. Autologous stem cell transplantation was followed by relapse in every patient, and brentuximab vedotin exposure varied. When best responses were assessed, they were complete response, partial response or progressive disease. Produced via immunoSEQ multiplex PCR; TCRdb's table is partial and in-frame only. The sample includes tens of thousands of clones, 78% of them seen just once. The source was peripheral blood mononuclear cells (PBMCs), collected before the fourth cycle of nivolumab. The receptor was derived from a human donor with classical Hodgkin lymphoma.

The CDR3 DNA sequence: TGTGCCAGCAGCAATCATCGGGCGGCTAGCGAGCAGTACTTC. It translates to CASSNHRAASEQYF. This chain joins TRBV6-6 and TRBJ2-7; no firm D call. V dropped 6 bases and J dropped 6 bases, with 18 bases sitting between them. Germline V gene lookup returns CDR1 MNHNY and CDR2 SVGAGI (reference sequence). The CDR3 is made up of 14 amino acids.